Listed below are T cell receptor beta chains from one sample, sequenced in a study of blood T cell repertoires in COVID-19. Some clones are missing from TCRdb's copy, which holds only in-frame ones; the method was immunoSEQ multiplex PCR. The repertoire has around 200,000 clones, approximately 82% of them found once; the top ten carry around 8.1%. Sequenced material: peripheral blood. The receptors shown here come from a middle-aged man with active or convalescent COVID-19. CDR3s include the opening cysteine and the closing phenylalanine or tryptophan. The D gene is left open where the match is weak. The size entry is marked missing in some rows and otherwise reads once, few, many or a size class.

J gene,D gene,V gene,clone size,CDR3 DNA,CDR3 protein
TRBJ1-3,.,TRBV7-2,.,TGTGCCAGCAGTTCAAACAGGGGAAACACCATATATTTT,CASSSNRGNTIYF
TRBJ2-3,.,TRBV6-6,.,TGTGCCAGCAGGGGGGCCACAGATACGCAGTATTTT,CASRGATDTQYF
TRBJ2-5,TRBD2,TRBV7-2,.,TGTGCCAGCAGCTTCCCTAGCGGAGAGACCCAGTACTTC,CASSFPSGETQYF
TRBJ1-5,.,TRBV6-9,once,TGTGCCAGCAGTTATCTGACAGATCCGTCCTTGCCCCAGCATTTT,CASSYLTDPSLPQHF
TRBJ1-6,.,TRBV5-5,.,TGTGCCAGCAGCTTGGTTGCAGGCAGGGATTCACCCCTCCACTTT,CASSLVAGRDSPLHF
TRBJ2-7,TRBD1,TRBV6-2/TRBV6-3,.,TGTGCCAGCAGTTACCCGACAGGGGGCTACGAGCAGTACTTC,CASSYPTGGYEQYF
TRBJ2-3,TRBD2,TRBV9,.,TGTGCCAGCAGCCCCCAAGGGGGACTAGCTACAGATACGCAGTATTTT,CASSPQGGLATDTQYF
TRBJ2-2,.,TRBV11-2,.,TGTGCCAGCAGCTTCGACAGACACACCGGGGAGCTGTTTTTT,CASSFDRHTGELFF
TRBJ2-4,TRBD2,TRBV5-1,.,TGCGCCAGCAGCGCTACCTCGGGACTAGCGGACCCTATTCAGTACTTC,CASSATSGLADPIQYF
TRBJ2-7,.,TRBV3-1/TRBV3-2,.,TGTGCCAGCAGCCAAGTGCGGACTGGGATAACCTACGAGCAGTACTTC,CASSQVRTGITYEQYF
TRBJ2-5,TRBD1,TRBV5-1,.,TGCGCCAGCAGGGACAGGGTCAACCAAGAGACCCAGTACTTC,CASRDRVNQETQYF
TRBJ1-2,TRBD1,TRBV29-1,few,TGCAGCGTCAGAAGGGGGCTCTACTATGGCTACACCTTC,CSVRRGLYYGYTF
TRBJ1-2,.,TRBV12-1,.,TGTGCCAGCAGCCCATGCGTGGGGGCCCACTATGGCTACACCTTC,CASSPCVGAHYGYTF
TRBJ2-5,TRBD2,TRBV9,.,TGTGCCAGCAGCGTAGGAGCGGGGGGCCAAAAAATGTACCAAGAGACCCAGTACTTC,CASSVGAGGQKMYQETQYF
TRBJ2-3,TRBD1,TRBV10-3,.,TGTGCCATCAGTGAGGGACAGGTCACAGATACGCAGTATTTT,CAISEGQVTDTQYF
TRBJ1-1,.,TRBV19,once,TGTGCCACTCGGGCTGGGGGCATGAACACTGAAGCTTTCTTT,CATRAGGMNTEAFF
TRBJ2-4,TRBD2,TRBV6-5,.,TGTGCCAGCAAAAAACTAGCGGGAGATGTAAACATTCAGTACTTC,CASKKLAGDVNIQYF
TRBJ1-2,.,TRBV7-2,few,TGTGCCAGCAGCTTAAGGGACTCCTGGTCCGGGGGCTATGGCTACACCTTC,CASSLRDSWSGGYGYTF
TRBJ2-7,TRBD2,TRBV6-5,.,TGTGCCAGCAGACTCGGAGCGGGGAGCTCCTACGAGCAGTACTTC,CASRLGAGSSYEQYF
TRBJ1-5,.,TRBV5-8,.,TGTGCCAGCAGCTTTGACCGGGAACAGCCCCAGCATTTT,CASSFDREQPQHF
TRBJ2-7,TRBD1,TRBV18,once,TGTGCCAGCCTGGAACCGGGACAGGGGGGTTCCTACGAGCAGTACTTC,CASLEPGQGGSYEQYF
TRBJ1-2,TRBD1,TRBV6-2/TRBV6-3,.,TGTGCCAGCAGTTACCCCAGACAGGGGGGCAGCTATGGCTACACCTTC,CASSYPRQGGSYGYTF
TRBJ2-2,TRBD2,TRBV5-1,.,TGCGCCAGCAGCTCGACTAGCGGGAGGACCGGGGAGCTGTTTTTT,CASSSTSGRTGELFF
TRBJ2-1,TRBD1,TRBV11-1,few,TGTGCCAGCAGGGGACAGGGAACGGATGAGCAGTTCTTC,CASRGQGTDEQFF
TRBJ2-5,TRBD2,TRBV6-5,.,TGTGCCAGCAGTCAAAGTAGCGGGGGGAAGACCCAGTACTTC,CASSQSSGGKTQYF
TRBJ1-1,.,TRBV29-1,.,TGCAGCGTTGAACTGTTCGGGGGGGAAGCTTTCTTT,CSVELFGGEAFF
TRBJ1-2,TRBD1,TRBV23-1,.,TGCGCCAGCAGTCCCCTCCCAGGGGGTTGGGATTATAACTATGGCTACACCTTC,CASSPLPGGWDYNYGYTF